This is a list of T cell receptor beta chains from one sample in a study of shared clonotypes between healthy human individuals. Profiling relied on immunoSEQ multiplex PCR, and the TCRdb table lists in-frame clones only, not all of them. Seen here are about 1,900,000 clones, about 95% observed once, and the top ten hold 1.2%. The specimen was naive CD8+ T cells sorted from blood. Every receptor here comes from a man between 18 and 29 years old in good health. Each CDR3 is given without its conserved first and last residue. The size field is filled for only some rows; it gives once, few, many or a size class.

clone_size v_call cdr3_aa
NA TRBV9 ASSVDGLGNSPLH
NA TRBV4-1 ASSVRDRSLEDTYNEQF
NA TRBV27 ASRISSDWGWDEQF
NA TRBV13 ASSFSGTGKNEQF
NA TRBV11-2 ASRIWTEDGYT
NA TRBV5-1 ASSLGLAGVRTGELF
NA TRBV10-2 ASQTDRNSPLH
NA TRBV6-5 ASRNPGYGYT
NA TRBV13 ASSEWTGGNEQF
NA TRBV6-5 ASSYRGYLDEQY
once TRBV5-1 ASSLAERAGDTQY
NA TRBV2 ASSEGQTIEAF
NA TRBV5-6 ASSSDYQETQY
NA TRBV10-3 AISESVGQASSYEQY
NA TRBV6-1 ASWTGQGTETQY
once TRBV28 ASSLTGVLGPQH
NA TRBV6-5 ASSYSLQGPLEAF
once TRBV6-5 ASSYSSGGLSYEQY
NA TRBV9 ASSALAREWGTDTQY
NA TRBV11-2 ASSLYQAGVDQPQH
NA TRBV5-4 ASIPENSYEQY
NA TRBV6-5 ASSTTGFPYAV
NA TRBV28 ASSPRATEAF
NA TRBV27 ASSATNEKLF
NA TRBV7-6 ASSLSREGSQTDTQY
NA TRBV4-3 ASSQDRVSTDTQY
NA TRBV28 ASSFGGGLAGSTDTQY
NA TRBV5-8 ATEPGTRSGELF
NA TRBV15 ATSSDRPTDTQY
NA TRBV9 ASSVGRDRGYEQY
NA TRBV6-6 ASSYSDSANEQY
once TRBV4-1 ASSQGGYEQF
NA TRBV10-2 ASSELPLGSPLH
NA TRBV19 ASSRTGTGEETQY
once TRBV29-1 SVTGGANYGYT